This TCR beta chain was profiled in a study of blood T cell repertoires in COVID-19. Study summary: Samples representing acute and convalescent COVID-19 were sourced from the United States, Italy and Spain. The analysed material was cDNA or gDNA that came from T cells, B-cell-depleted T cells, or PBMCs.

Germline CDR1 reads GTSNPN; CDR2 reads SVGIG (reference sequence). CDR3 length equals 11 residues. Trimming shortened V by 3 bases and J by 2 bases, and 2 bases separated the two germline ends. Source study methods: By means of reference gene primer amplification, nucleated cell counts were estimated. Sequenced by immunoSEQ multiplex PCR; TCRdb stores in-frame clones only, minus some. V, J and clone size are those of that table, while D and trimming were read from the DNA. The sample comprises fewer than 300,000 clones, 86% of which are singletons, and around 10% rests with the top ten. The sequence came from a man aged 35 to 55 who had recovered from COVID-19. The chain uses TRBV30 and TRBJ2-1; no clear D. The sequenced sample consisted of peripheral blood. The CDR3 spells CAWSAYNEQFF. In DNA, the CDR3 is TGTGCCTGGAGCGCCTACAATGAGCAGTTCTTC.